The T cell receptor beta chain under discussion was sequenced for a study of low-dose radiotherapy and immunotherapy resistance in tumors. For the study at large: 1 Gy per fraction was delivered to Cohort 2 every two weeks, for 13 Gy total over 26 weeks.

Time point defined: before trial treatment. TRAV and TRBV primers primed cDNA for both TCRalpha and TCRbeta. Both a constant-region primer and a V-primer adapter served to amplify TCRs across 15 to 20 PCR cycles. The mRNA that was isolated underwent amplification by in vitro transcription. TCRdb re-derived calls from the reads in MiXCR, one entry per CDR3 protein. The profile shows under 90,000 distinct CDR3 sequences, over 15% of them singletons. Germline loops: CDR1 DFQATT, CDR2 SNEGSKA (reference sequence). CDR3 length equals 15 residues. Trimming took 2 bases from V and 5 from J, leaving 15 bases between them.

The genes are TRBV20-1 and TRBJ1-4; possible D gene TRBD1, 6 bases. The TCR was taken from a male donor with prostate cancer. The sample was PBMCs, taken before treatment. This CDR3 reads CSARRRGGSNEKLFF. The CDR3 DNA reads as TGCAGTGCTAGACGCAGGGGAGGTAGCAATGAAAAACTGTTTTTT.